This passage covers 30 T cell receptor beta chains from one sample sequenced in a study of T cells in Graves' hyperthyroidism and ophthalmopathy. There were TCR beta CDR3 regions amplified from RNA transcripts. The TCR CDR3 first-round RT-PCR relied on the HTBI primer set. In TCRdb, the multiplex PCR reads were re-called with MiXCR into one record per CDR3 protein. The sample lists 550,000 to 800,000 distinct CDR3 sequences; about a sixth were seen once. Sequencing used blood. The receptors were sampled from a young man with Graves' hyperthyroidism.

The chain recombines TRBV28 with TRBJ2-2; TRBD2 matches at 8 bases. After removal of 3 bases from V and 3 bases from J, the junction contained 9 bases not matched to a gene. The CDR3 has 17 residues. Germline V gives CDR1 MDHEN, CDR2 SYDVKM. The CDR3 coding sequence is TGTGCCAGCAGTTTCCAGCGACGGGGGGGGGACACCGGGGAGCTGTTTTTT. It is translated as CASSFQRRGGDTGELFF.

Notes on this clonotype: Given a much more abundant clone one base away, this may be a read error. The chain's CDR3 is CASSAPRGAGERAVNEQFF. CDR3 DNA sequence: TGTGCCAGCAGCGCCCCCCGGGGGGCTGGCGAGAGGGCCGTCAATGAGCAGTTCTTC. This chain uses TRBV9 with TRBJ2-1, with D possibly TRBD2 on 7 matching bases. Trimming took 3 bases from V and 6 from J, leaving 28 bases between them. The CDR3 has 19 residues. Germline values: CDR1 SGDLS, CDR2 YYNGEE.

The sample holds many counts of this clonotype. This sequence joins TRBV20-1 and TRBJ2-2; perhaps TRBD2 as D (6 bases). With 3 bases removed from V and 4 bases from J, the gap between germline ends came to 18 bases. The germline CDR1 and CDR2 sequences are DFQATT and SNEGSKA (reference sequence). This CDR3 has 16 residues. The CDR3 DNA sequence: TGCAGTGCTAGGGCATTCGGAGGGCAGGGCACCGGGGAGCTGTTTTTT. Amino acids: CSARAFGGQGTGELFF.

This chain joins TRBV6-2 or TRBV6-3 and TRBJ2-3; 8 positions match TRBD2. This CDR3 region has 15 residues. Germline V lookup: CDR1 MNHEY, CDR2 SVGEGT. The trim removed 5 bases at V and 3 bases at J, leaving 7 bases unmatched. The CDR3 DNA reads as TGTGCCAGCAGTGTACGGACTAGCACTACAGATACGCAGTATTTT. Protein: CASSVRTSTTDTQYF.

This clonotype was seen repeatedly, ten times or more. The chain links TRBV10-3 to TRBJ2-2; D remains ambiguous. V was trimmed by 4 bases and J by 0 bases, leaving 12 bases between them. Germline CDR1 reads ENHRY; CDR2 reads SYGVKD. The CDR3 consists of 16 residues. CDR3 amino acids: CAISARAASNTGELFF. As DNA, the CDR3 is TGTGCCATCAGTGCACGGGCCGCCTCGAACACCGGGGAGCTGTTTTTT.

This clonotype occurred many times. CDR3 amino acids: CASSRGQGDTEAFF. The CDR3 nucleotides read TGTGCCAGCAGCCGGGGACAGGGGGACACTGAAGCTTTCTTT. V usage is TRBV12-3 or TRBV12-4 and J usage is TRBJ1-1, with 11 bases identical to TRBD1. Losses at the gene ends were 6 bases for V and 3 bases for J; bases not matched to a gene: 3. The CDR3 extends over 14 amino acids.

This clonotype appeared a single time. The chain joins TRBV20-1 to TRBJ2-1; no clear D gene. Trimming stripped 4 bases from V and 6 bases from J, with 13 bases between. This CDR3 is built from 13 residues. Germline assignment: CDR1 DFQATT and CDR2 SNEGSKA (reference sequence). The CDR3 sequence: CSAIRSRANEQFF. The CDR3 region has the DNA TGCAGTGCTATCAGAAGCCGGGCCAATGAGCAGTTCTTC.

This sequence joins TRBV20-1 and TRBJ1-5, with TRBD1 matching over 7 bases. The CDR3 consists of 13 residues. Germline trimming cut 5 bases from V and 5 bases from J; bases unmatched to any gene: 6. Germline V gives CDR1 DFQATT, CDR2 SNEGSKA (reference sequence). The CDR3 DNA follows: TGCAGTGCTCAAAGGGGACAGCATCAGCCCCAGCATTTT. Its translation: CSAQRGQHQPQHF.

This clonotype showed up just a few times. The V gene is TRBV5-5, the J gene TRBJ2-3, with 7 nucleotides matching TRBD2. V dropped 5 bases and J dropped 2; count of bases not matched to a gene: 2. The germline CDR1 and CDR2 sequences are SGHKS and YYEKEE (reference sequence). The CDR3 loop spans 13 amino acids. The CDR3 reads CASRGGNTDTQYF. The CDR3 nucleotides are TGTGCCAGCAGGGGAGGGAACACAGATACGCAGTATTTT.

Ten or more counts support this clonotype. The V call is TRBV7-8, the J call TRBJ1-1, with a weak D call TRBD1 (5 bases). Germline V gene lookup returns CDR1 SGHVS and CDR2 FQNEAQ. Between the trimmed V and J ends, which lost 1 base and 2 bases, there was a span of 11 bases. CDR3 size: 15 residues. CDR3 bases: TGTGCCAGCAGCTTAGGGGGCAGGGACAACACTGAAGCTTTCTTT. It is translated as CASSLGGRDNTEAFF.

This clonotype was observed many times. CDR3 nucleotide sequence: TGTGCCAGCAGCCCTCCGCAGGAAGCTAACACCGGGGAGCTGTTTTTT. It translates to CASSPPQEANTGELFF. This rearrangement joins TRBV28 to TRBJ2-2; D uncertain. V shed 6 bases and J shed 2 bases, with 16 bases lying between them. Germline lookup yields CDR1 MDHEN and CDR2 SYDVKM. The CDR3 spans 16 residues. Full variable domain (outside the CDR3, taken from reference TRBV28 and TRBJ2-2): DVKVTQSSRYLVKRTGEKVFLECVQDMDHENMFWYRQDPGLGLRLIYFSYDVKMKEKGDIPEGYSVSREKKERFSLILESASTNQTSMYLCASSPPQEANTGELFFGEGSRLTVL.

This chain links TRBV5-1 with TRBJ2-6; D perhaps matches TRBD2 (6 bases). Trimming removed 7 bases from V and 8 bases from J, with 10 bases in between. Germline V gives CDR1 SGHRS, CDR2 YFSETQ. There are 12 residues in the CDR3. Here the CDR3 reads CASLGGPNVLTF. For the CDR3, the DNA is TGCGCCAGCTTGGGGGGACCCAACGTCCTGACTTTC.

CDR3 protein: CASSVGGQGNNEQFF. The CDR3 DNA follows: TGTGCCAGCAGCGTAGGGGGACAGGGGAACAATGAGCAGTTCTTC. V gene TRBV9 combines with J gene TRBJ2-1; TRBD1 aligns across 10 bases. Germline CDR1 and CDR2: SGDLS and YYNGEE. CDR3 length: 15 amino acids. Germline trimming cut 0 bases from V and 5 bases from J; bases unmatched to any gene: 2. Full variable domain (remainder filled in from reference TRBV9 and TRBJ2-1): DSGVTQTPKHLITATGQRVTLRCSPRSGDLSVYWYQQSLDQGLQFLIQYYNGEERAKGNILERFSAQQFPDLHSELNLSSLELGDSALYFCASSVGGQGNNEQFFGPGTRLTVL.

This clonotype was observed many times. This chain connects TRBV30 to TRBJ1-2; 7 bases align to TRBD1. The length of the CDR3 is 17 residues. The germline V gene encodes CDR1 GTSNPN and CDR2 SVGIG (reference sequence). V was clipped by 5 bases and J by 1 base; unmatched bases: 16. CDR3 in amino acids: CAWWSPTTGHFNYGYTF. CDR3 DNA sequence: TGTGCCTGGTGGAGCCCCACGACAGGGCACTTTAACTATGGCTACACCTTC.

The CDR3 loop is CASSFTGDGYTF. The CDR3, as DNA: TGTGCCAGCAGTTTTACAGGGGATGGCTACACCTTC. The rearrangement joins TRBV6-2 or TRBV6-3 to TRBJ1-2; 7 nucleotides line up with TRBD1. CDR3 length: 12 residues. J gave up 6 bases and V 4 bases, and 2 bases lay outside the gene matches. Per germline, CDR1 MNHEY and CDR2 SVGEGT.

The CDR3, as DNA: TGTGCCAGCGGCCTCTATTCGATAGGGGAGACCCAGTACTTC. Translating it yields CASGLYSIGETQYF. The chain has TRBV7-9 and TRBJ2-5; D gene unclear. CDR1 and CDR2 from the germline V gene are SEHNR and FQNEAQ (reference sequence). The CDR3 is 14 amino acids. Between the trimmed V and J ends, which lost 8 bases and 5 bases, there was a span of 18 bases. Complete variable domain (other parts from reference TRBV7-9 and TRBJ2-5): DTGVSQNPRHKITKRGQNVTFRCDPISEHNRLYWYRQTLGQGPEFLTYFQNEAQLEKSRLLSDRFSAERPKGSFSTLEIQRTEQGDSAMYLCASGLYSIGETQYFGPGTRLLVL.

This clonotype was counted many times. This rearrangement joins TRBV3-1 to TRBJ1-1; D not resolved. CDR3 length: 12 residues. V was shortened by 4 bases and J by 3 bases, with 6 bases between the two germline ends. CDR1 and CDR2 from the germline V gene are LGHDT and YNNKEL (reference sequence). The CDR3 sequence: CASSLPDTEAFF. CDR3 DNA sequence: TGTGCCAGCAGCCTCCCTGACACTGAAGCTTTCTTT.

This chain connects TRBV6-2 or TRBV6-3 to TRBJ2-4; D is uncertain. Trimming took off 5 bases at V and 13 bases at J, with 15 bases between the two ends. This CDR3 is built from 12 residues. Germline assignment: CDR1 MNHEY and CDR2 SVGEGT. CDR3 coding DNA: TGTGCCAGCAGTGTCCAGGTTGATATACAGTACTTC. Translating gives CASSVQVDIQYF.

This clonotype came up a few times. The genes are TRBV7-6 and TRBJ2-7; D remains unclear. This CDR3 spans 15 amino acids. With 1 base removed from V and 2 bases from J, the gap between germline ends came to 12 bases. The germline CDR1 and CDR2 sequences are SGHVS and FNYEAQ. CDR3 sequence: CASSLDLGIAYEQYF. In DNA form, the CDR3 reads TGTGCCAGCAGCTTAGATTTAGGGATTGCCTACGAGCAGTACTTC.

Remarks on this clonotype: The junction shows a germline mismatch at one end, possibly a read error. The chain uses TRBV20-1 and TRBJ2-2, with 7 bases matching TRBD2. CDR1 is DFQATT, CDR2 SNEGSKA, per germline (reference sequence). The CDR3 is made up of 14 amino acids. In nucleotides, the CDR3 is TGCAGTGCTCTTAGAGGGAGGGACGCCGGGGAGCTGTCTTTT. Translation gives CSALRGRDAGELSF.

The chain couples TRBV24-1 to TRBJ2-7; 9 nucleotides agree with TRBD1. The CDR3 totals 13 residues. V lost 9 bases, J lost 3 bases, and 5 bases stayed unmatched. The germline V gene has CDR1 KGHDR and CDR2 SFDVKD. CDR3 sequence (DNA): TGTGCCACCTGCAGGACAGGGGTCTACGAGCAGTACTTC. Protein: CATCRTGVYEQYF.

Remarks on this clonotype: With a much larger clone just one base away, this may be a read error. This chain connects TRBV7-2 to TRBJ2-7, with 10 bases matching TRBD2. CDR1 SGHTA and CDR2 FQGNSA come from the germline V gene. The CDR3 sequence is 15 residues long. For the CDR3, the DNA is TGTGTCAGCAGCTTAGCGCGACTAGCGGGCGACGAGCAGTACTTC. Protein product: CVSSLARLAGDEQYF.

The genes are TRBV5-6 and TRBJ2-3; D remains ambiguous. Germline assignment: CDR1 SGHDT and CDR2 YYEEEE. The CDR3 is 14 residues long. With 2 bases removed from V and 6 bases from J, the gap between germline ends came to 13 bases. This CDR3 reads CASSFPRVLDTQYF. CDR3 DNA: TGTGCCAGCAGCTTCCCTCGGGTTTTGGATACGCAGTATTTT.

The DNA of the CDR3 is TGCGCCAGCAGCCCCGACCCCATGAACACTGAAGCTTTCTTT. Protein: CASSPDPMNTEAFF. The chain uses TRBV4-1 and TRBJ1-1, with no clear D. Trimming took 4 bases from V and 0 from J, leaving 9 bases between them. Germline CDR1 reads MGHRA; CDR2 reads YSYEKL. CDR3 size: 14 residues.

This clonotype has just a few counts. The J gene is TRBJ2-1, the V gene TRBV19; 9 nucleotides line up with TRBD2. The CDR3 has 17 amino acids. Germline lookup yields CDR1 LNHDA and CDR2 SQIVND (reference sequence). V lost 10 bases, J lost 3 bases, and 16 bases stayed unmatched. CDR3 region: CATSNPEREVLYNEQFF. The DNA for the CDR3 is TGTGCCACTTCCAACCCCGAGCGGGAGGTCCTCTACAATGAGCAGTTCTTC.

This clonotype was seen once. The chain is built from TRBV11-2 and TRBJ2-5, with D maybe TRBD1 (5 bases). V lost 1 base, J lost 0 bases, and 12 bases lay in between. CDR1 is SGHAT, CDR2 FQNNGV, per germline. The CDR3 runs to 16 residues. The CDR3 DNA reads as TGTGCCAGCAGCTTAGGAAGGGGCCCGTACCAAGAGACCCAGTACTTC. Amino acid sequence: CASSLGRGPYQETQYF.

This clonotype was seen at least ten times. V and J are TRBV5-5 and TRBJ2-1; 11 positions agree with TRBD2. J lost 0 bases, V lost 4 bases, and 9 bases had no gene match. The CDR3 is 18 residues long. Germline loops: CDR1 SGHKS, CDR2 YYEKEE (reference sequence). Here the CDR3 DNA reads TGTGCCAGCAGCACCGGGACTAGCGGTCCCTTCTCCTACAATGAGCAGTTCTTC. Protein: CASSTGTSGPFSYNEQFF.

This clonotype was picked up many times. The chain employs TRBV20-1 and TRBJ2-3, with D maybe TRBD2 (5 bases). Per germline, CDR1 DFQATT and CDR2 SNEGSKA (reference sequence). There are 15 residues in the CDR3. V lost 0 bases and J 6 bases, leaving 16 bases between the germline ends. CDR3 protein: CSARDRVLGVDTQYF. CDR3 coding DNA: TGCAGTGCTAGAGATCGTGTACTCGGGGTGGATACGCAGTATTTT.

The sample holds many counts of this clonotype. The CDR3 DNA reads as TGCGCCAGCAGCTTGGTGGCAGGGGGGGACAATGAGCAGTTCTTC. It yields the protein CASSLVAGGDNEQFF. The V call is TRBV5-1, the J call TRBJ2-1; the D gene could be TRBD1 or TRBD2 (7 bases each). CDR3 size: 15 residues. Per the germline V gene, CDR1 is SGHRS and CDR2 is YFSETQ. Trimming pared 0 bases from V and 5 bases from J, leaving 12 bases between.

V usage is TRBV5-1 and J usage is TRBJ2-1; D is possibly TRBD1 (6 bases). From germline, CDR1 is SGHRS and CDR2 YFSETQ. Trimming left V 0 bases short and J 5 bases short, with 12 bases between. The CDR3 spans 15 residues. CDR3 amino acids: CASSLGAGVHNEQFF. DNA for the CDR3: TGCGCCAGCAGCTTGGGAGCAGGGGTTCACAATGAGCAGTTCTTC.